A selection of T cell receptor beta chains follows, all from one sample in a study of blood T cells in healthy people across ages. TCRdb re-derived calls from the 5' RACE reads in MiXCR, one entry per CDR3 protein. The data show 1.5 million to 2 million distinct CDR3 sequences, about 32% seen once. Source material: blood. The receptors come from a woman aged 25 to 45 in good health. Both conserved end residues are part of each CDR3. The order of the fields is J gene, D gene, clone size, V gene, CDR3 DNA, CDR3 protein. The D gene is left open where the match is weak. Rows may omit the clone size; those that give it use once, few, many or a size class.

>TRBJ2-7|TRBD2|.|TRBV12-3/TRBV12-4
TGTGCCAGCAGCCCCCGGACTAACGGGGGGGCTAAGTACTTC
CASSPRTNGGAKYF
>TRBJ2-2|.|.|TRBV5-1
TGCGCCAGCAGCCCCACAAACTCCGGGGAGCTGTTTTTT
CASSPTNSGELFF
>TRBJ2-7|TRBD1|few|TRBV15
TGTACCACCAGTTGGGACAGGGAGAGCTACGAGCAGTACTTC
CTTSWDRESYEQYF
>TRBJ2-1|.|few|TRBV20-1
TGCAGTGCGACTCCCGGGCCCCAGGGCGGGGATCGGAATGAGCAGTTCTTC
CSATPGPQGGDRNEQFF
>TRBJ1-1|.|.|TRBV21-1
TGTGCCAGCGGCAAAGGGACCCCGCTATGTCCTGAAGCTTTCTTT
CASGKGTPLCPEAFF
>TRBJ1-2|.|.|TRBV12-3/TRBV12-4
TGTGCCAGCAGGCCCCCCGGGCCCCCGTACGATGGCTACACCTTC
CASRPPGPPYDGYTF
>TRBJ2-7|.|few|TRBV27
TGTGCCAGCTTCTCAGCGGCCTACGAGCAGTACTTC
CASFSAAYEQYF
>TRBJ2-5|.|.|TRBV13
TGTGCCAGCAGGTCATACCAAGAGACCCAGTACTTC
CASRSYQETQYF
>TRBJ2-1|.|.|TRBV24-1
TGTGCCACCAGTGACGCCCGGCCGGGACTTACCTACAATGAGCAGTTCTTC
CATSDARPGLTYNEQFF
>TRBJ2-3|TRBD2|.|TRBV5-1
TGCGCCAGCAGCCCGCGACTAGCGGGGAAAACAGATACGCAGTATTTT
CASSPRLAGKTDTQYF
>TRBJ2-7|TRBD2|.|TRBV20-1
TGCAGTGCTAGAAGCGGGGGGCAGGGCGAGCAGTACTTC
CSARSGGQGEQYF
>TRBJ1-1|.|.|TRBV20-1
TGCAGTGCTAGAGATCACTCTGGACCCTCGGGAGCTGAAGCTTTCTTT
CSARDHSGPSGAEAFF
>TRBJ1-5|.|.|TRBV5-1
TGCGCCAGCAGCCCCACCTTTGCTCAGCCCCAGCATTTT
CASSPTFAQPQHF
>TRBJ2-3|.|.|TRBV2
TGTGCCGGCCATCACGCGGCCGGGGATACGCAGTATTTT
CAGHHAAGDTQYF
>TRBJ2-2|.|few|TRBV20-1
TGCAGTGCTAGACAGGGCGGGACCGGGGAGCTGTTTTTT
CSARQGGTGELFF
>TRBJ2-3|.|few|TRBV20-1
TGCAGTGCTAGAATATATAGCACAGATACGCAGTATTTT
CSARIYSTDTQYF
>TRBJ2-3|.|.|TRBV27
TGTGCCAGCAGTTCTTCAGTCGCAGATACGCAGTATTTT
CASSSSVADTQYF
>TRBJ2-1|.|.|TRBV7-6
TGTGCCAGCAGCTTAGCGGGACCAACCTGCAATGAGCAGTTCTTC
CASSLAGPTCNEQFF
>TRBJ2-1|.|once|TRBV9
TGTGCCAGCAGCGCCCGCCTTGCAGCTAGTGGGGCGAGCTCCTACAATGAGCAGTTCTTC
CASSARLAASGASSYNEQFF
>TRBJ2-3|.|few|TRBV19
TGTGCCGCAGGCGTTACGCAGTATTTT
CAAGVTQYF
>TRBJ2-3|.|.|TRBV20-1
TGCAGTGCTAGAGATGTGGGAGATACGCAGTATTTT
CSARDVGDTQYF
>TRBJ2-7|.|.|TRBV5-1
TGCGCCAGCAGCCCGGACGCTGGGCAGATGAAGTTGTTCGAGCAGTACTTC
CASSPDAGQMKLFEQYF
>TRBJ2-3|TRBD2|.|TRBV12-3/TRBV12-4
TGTGCCAGCAGTTGCACTAGCGCAGATGCGCAGTATTTT
CASSCTSADAQYF
>TRBJ1-1|.|.|TRBV28
TGTGCCAGCAGTTTCCAACCAGGGCTGAACACTGAAGCTTTCTTT
CASSFQPGLNTEAFF
>TRBJ2-6|TRBD1|.|TRBV6-4
TGTGCCAGCATAACAGGGGCCGGGACCAACGTCCTGACTTTC
CASITGAGTNVLTF
>TRBJ2-1|TRBD2|.|TRBV4-1
TGCGCCAGCAGCCAAGATAAACTAGCGGGTGGGAATGAGCAGTTCTTC
CASSQDKLAGGNEQFF
>TRBJ2-5|.|.|TRBV19
TGTGCCAGTAGTATTGGGGGAAACCTCCAAGAGACCCAGTACTTC
CASSIGGNLQETQYF
>TRBJ2-7|.|few|TRBV25-1
TGTGCTAGCAGTGAAGGGAGGACAGGCGGGTACGAGCAGTACTTC
CASSEGRTGGYEQYF
>TRBJ2-4|TRBD2|.|TRBV5-1
TGCGCCAGCAGCTTGGGGCGGGGGACCTACGGGCAGTACTTC
CASSLGRGTYGQYF
>TRBJ2-1|TRBD2|.|TRBV5-1
TGCGCCAGCAGACATGGTTACGGGGGGGCGGGCGATGAGCAGTTCTTC
CASRHGYGGAGDEQFF
>TRBJ1-1|TRBD1|few|TRBV7-9
TGTGCCAGCAGCTTCCGGGCCAGGGGGATGAACACTGAAGCTTTCTTT
CASSFRARGMNTEAFF
>TRBJ1-6|.|.|TRBV11-2
TGTGCCAGCAGCTTAGCAGGGACTTATAATTCACCCCTCCACTTT
CASSLAGTYNSPLHF
>TRBJ2-7|.|once|TRBV7-9
TGTGCCAGCAGCTCGGCCGGGGGGCAAACCTACGAGCAGTACTTC
CASSSAGGQTYEQYF
>TRBJ2-5|TRBD2|many|TRBV4-1
TGCGCCAGCAGCCAAGTGCGAGCGGGGGAGCAAGAGACCCAGTACTTC
CASSQVRAGEQETQYF
>TRBJ1-2|.|.|TRBV18
TGTGCCAGCTCACCGGAGGCCACAGGGAATGGCTACACCTTC
CASSPEATGNGYTF
>TRBJ1-2|TRBD1|.|TRBV6-1
TGTGCCAGCAGTGGAGGGGACAGGGGGACCTATGGCTACACCTTC
CASSGGDRGTYGYTF
>TRBJ2-2|.|few|TRBV20-1
TGCAGTGCTACCGAGGACGGAGGGCTCGGGGAGCTGTTTTTT
CSATEDGGLGELFF
>TRBJ2-3|.|few|TRBV7-7
TGTGCCAGCTCCCAGGGGAATCGCGATACGCAGTATTTT
CASSQGNRDTQYF
>TRBJ1-5|.|.|TRBV20-1
TGCAGTGCTAGAAGGCCAGTGGGGAGTAGCAATCAGCCCCAGCATTTT
CSARRPVGSSNQPQHF
>TRBJ2-5|TRBD1|.|TRBV3-1
TGTGCCCGCGGAGAAAGGGACAGCATACAAGAGACCCAGTACTTC
CARGERDSIQETQYF
>TRBJ2-5|TRBD2|.|TRBV5-1
TGCGCCAGCAGCCTTGGGACTAGTCCTTTGGAGACCCAGTACTTC
CASSLGTSPLETQYF
>TRBJ2-2|.|.|TRBV4-1
TGCGCCAGCAGCCAAGAGCTCGGGGAGCTGTTTTTT
CASSQELGELFF
>TRBJ2-3|TRBD2|few|TRBV7-3
TGTGCCAGCAGCTCCCCCGGGGGGGCTGGAGGCACAGATACGCAGTATTTT
CASSSPGGAGGTDTQYF
>TRBJ1-1|TRBD1|many|TRBV10-3
TGTGCCATCGGACAGGGATTGAACACTGAAGCTTTCTTT
CAIGQGLNTEAFF
>TRBJ2-1|.|many|TRBV4-2
TGTGCCAGCAGCCAAGCGACTAGGGGGTACAATGAGCAGTTCTTC
CASSQATRGYNEQFF
>TRBJ1-1|.|.|TRBV6-2/TRBV6-3
TGTGCCAGCAGCCAAGGGGGGCTAAATGAAGCTTTCTTT
CASSQGGLNEAFF
>TRBJ2-3|.|few|TRBV24-1
TGTGCCACCAGTGATTCGACAGTTCCCACAGATACGCAGTATTTT
CATSDSTVPTDTQYF
>TRBJ2-3|.|.|TRBV10-3
TGTGCCATCAGGGCGGACTCTAGCACAGATACGCATTATTTT
CAIRADSSTDTHYF